The 5 T cell receptor beta chains below were found in one sample sequenced in a study of identical twins. TCRdb re-analysed the 5' RACE reads in MiXCR, keeping a single row per CDR3 protein. The sample has over 200,000 distinct CDR3 sequences, around a tenth seen once; the top ten hold around 5%. Material: memory (CD45RO+) T cells sorted from blood. The receptors were sampled from a woman under 30 in good health.

This clonotype came up a few times. The chain uses TRBV27 and TRBJ2-7; 9 bases agree with TRBD1. This CDR3 contains 14 residues. Germline V gene sequence: CDR1 MNHEY, CDR2 SMNVEV (reference sequence). V trimming: 6 bases; J trimming: 7 bases; junction bases outside the gene matches: 10. CDR3 sequence (DNA): TGTGCCAGCAGCCGGGACAGGGACCTACGGGAGCAGTACTTC. Its translation: CASSRDRDLREQYF.

This clonotype came up many times. This sequence joins TRBV6-5 and TRBJ2-1; the D gene is possibly TRBD2 (5 bases). Germline-derived CDR1 and CDR2 are MNHEY and SVGAGI. This CDR3 has 11 residues. Trimming took 7 bases from V and 4 from J, leaving 5 bases between them. CDR3 sequence: CASTGYNEQFF. The CDR3 nucleotides read TGTGCCAGCACGGGATACAATGAGCAGTTCTTC.

This clonotype was counted between two and nine times. The genes are TRBV4-1 and TRBJ2-5; either TRBD1 or TRBD2 may fit D (5 bases each). This CDR3 is 15 amino acids long. Germline V gene data show CDR1 as MGHRA and CDR2 as YSYEKL. Trimming removed 3 bases from V and 5 bases from J, with 16 bases in between. The CDR3, as DNA: TGCGCCAGCAGCCAGGGGGACGGACATATTGAGACCCAGTACTTC. Protein product: CASSQGDGHIETQYF.

This clonotype was observed a handful of times. V usage is TRBV2 and J usage is TRBJ2-1, with unresolved D. There are 12 residues in the CDR3. The V gene's germline CDR1 is SNHLY and CDR2 FYNNEI. Trimming removed 2 bases at V and 4 bases at J, with 3 bases between. As DNA, the CDR3 is TGTGCCAGCAGTGAATCGTACAATGAGCAGTTCTTC. Its translation is CASSESYNEQFF.

Ten or more counts support this clonotype. V is TRBV20-1 and J is TRBJ2-1; D perhaps matches TRBD1 (6 bases). V lost 4 bases and J lost 8, with 18 bases in between. CDR3 length: 14 amino acids. In germline, CDR1 is DFQATT, CDR2 SNEGSKA (reference sequence). The CDR3 DNA follows: TGCAGTGCTACCCCCCGGCAGGGGCTCGATGAGCAGTTCTTC. Residues: CSATPRQGLDEQFF.